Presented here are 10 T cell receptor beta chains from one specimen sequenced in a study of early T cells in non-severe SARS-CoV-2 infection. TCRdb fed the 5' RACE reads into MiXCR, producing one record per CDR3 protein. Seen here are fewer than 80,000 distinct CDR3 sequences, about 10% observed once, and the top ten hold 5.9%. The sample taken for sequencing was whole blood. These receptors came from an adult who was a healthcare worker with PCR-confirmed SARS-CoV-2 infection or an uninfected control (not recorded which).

The CDR3 DNA follows: TGTGCCAGCAGTCTTACCGGGACTATTGCAGATACGCAGTATTTT. Translating gives CASSLTGTIADTQYF. The chain has TRBV7-9 and TRBJ2-3; 7 positions match TRBD2. The ends lost 6 bases at V and 4 bases at J; junction bases unmatched: 10. This CDR3 has 15 residues. Germline CDR1 SEHNR, CDR2 FQNEAQ (reference sequence).

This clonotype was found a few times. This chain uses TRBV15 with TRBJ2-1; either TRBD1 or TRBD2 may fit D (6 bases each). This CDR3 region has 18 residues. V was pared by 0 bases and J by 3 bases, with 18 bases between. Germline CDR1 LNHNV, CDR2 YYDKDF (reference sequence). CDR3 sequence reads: CATSRDPRRGVRYNEQFF. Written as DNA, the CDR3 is TGTGCCACCAGCAGAGATCCGAGGAGGGGGGTCCGCTACAATGAGCAGTTCTTC.

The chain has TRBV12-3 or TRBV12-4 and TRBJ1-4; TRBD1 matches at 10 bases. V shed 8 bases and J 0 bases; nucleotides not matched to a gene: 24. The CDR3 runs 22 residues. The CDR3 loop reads CASSARDRGLLGRVATNEKLFF. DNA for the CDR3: TGTGCCAGCTCCGCCCGGGACAGGGGATTGCTTGGAAGGGTTGCAACTAATGAAAAACTGTTTTTT.

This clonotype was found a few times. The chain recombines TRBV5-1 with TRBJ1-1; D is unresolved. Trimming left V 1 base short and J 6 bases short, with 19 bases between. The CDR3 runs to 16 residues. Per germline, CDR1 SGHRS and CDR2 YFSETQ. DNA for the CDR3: TGCGCCAGCAGCTTGAACTCCCTTGCGAGGATCCCTGAAGCTTTCTTT. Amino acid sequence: CASSLNSLARIPEAFF.

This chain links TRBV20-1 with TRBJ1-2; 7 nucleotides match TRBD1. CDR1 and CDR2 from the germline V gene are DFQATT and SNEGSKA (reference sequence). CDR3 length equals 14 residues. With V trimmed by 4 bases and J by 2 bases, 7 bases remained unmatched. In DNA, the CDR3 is TGCAGTGCTATCGAAAAGACAGGGAACTATGGCTACACCTTC. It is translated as CSAIEKTGNYGYTF.

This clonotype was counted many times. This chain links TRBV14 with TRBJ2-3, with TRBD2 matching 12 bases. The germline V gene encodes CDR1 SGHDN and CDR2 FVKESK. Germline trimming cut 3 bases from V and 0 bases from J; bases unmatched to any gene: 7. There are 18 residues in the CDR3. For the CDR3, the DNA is TGTGCCAGCAGCCACTGGACTAGCGGGGACGCTAGCACAGATACGCAGTATTTT. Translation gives CASSHWTSGDASTDTQYF.

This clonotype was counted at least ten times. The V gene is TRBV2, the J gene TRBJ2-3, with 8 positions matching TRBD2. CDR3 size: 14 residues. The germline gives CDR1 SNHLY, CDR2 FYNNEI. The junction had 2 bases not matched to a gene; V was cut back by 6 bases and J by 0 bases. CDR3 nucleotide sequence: TGTGCCAGCAGGGCTAGCGGGAGCACAGATACGCAGTATTTT. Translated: CASRASGSTDTQYF.

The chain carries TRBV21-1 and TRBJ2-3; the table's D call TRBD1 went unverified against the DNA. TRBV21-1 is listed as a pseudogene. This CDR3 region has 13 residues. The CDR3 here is CASSKPGADTQYF. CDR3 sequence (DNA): TGTGCCAGCAGCAAACCAGGGGCAGATACGCAGTATTTT.

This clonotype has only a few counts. This chain's CDR3 is CASSYIDRTYGYTF. CDR3 sequence (DNA): TGTGCCAGCAGTTATATCGACAGGACTTATGGCTACACCTTC. The V and J genes are TRBV6-5 and TRBJ1-2, with D tentatively TRBD1 (6 bases). Germline lookup yields CDR1 MNHEY and CDR2 SVGAGI. CDR3 size: 14 residues. Trimming left V 3 bases short and J 5 bases short, with 13 bases between.

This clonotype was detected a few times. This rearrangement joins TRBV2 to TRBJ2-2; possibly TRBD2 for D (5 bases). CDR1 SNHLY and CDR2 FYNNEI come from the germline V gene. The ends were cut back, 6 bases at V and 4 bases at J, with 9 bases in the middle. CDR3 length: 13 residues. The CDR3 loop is CASRSGSTGELFF. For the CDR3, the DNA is TGTGCCAGCAGATCGGGGTCCACCGGGGAGCTGTTTTTT.